The 25 T cell receptor beta chains below all came from one sample that was sequenced in a study of breast tumors, draining lymph nodes, adjacent tissues. Samples came from axillary lymph nodes draining the breast cancer. Each CDR3 protein is one row after TCRdb ran MiXCR on the multiplex PCR reads. The sample shows around 140,000 distinct CDR3 sequences, about 22% of them seen only once. Input material: axillary lymph node tissue. These receptors all stem from a female donor with breast cancer. Some clones in this sample may be carry-over from other donors' samples.

The chain recombines TRBV6-1 with TRBJ2-7, with D possibly matching TRBD2 (6 bases). Germline V gene data show CDR1 as MNHNS and CDR2 as SASEGT. This CDR3 is built from 15 residues. V was clipped by 10 bases and J by 0 bases, with 19 bases between them. CDR3 region: CATGQWGRISYEQYF. The CDR3 DNA reads as TGTGCCACCGGCCAATGGGGGAGGATCTCCTACGAGCAGTACTTC.

The table lists this clonotype with many counts. The V and J genes are TRBV7-3 and TRBJ2-1, with unresolved D. The V end was cut by 5 bases, the J end by 5 bases, with 16 bases between. Germline V gives CDR1 SGHTA, CDR2 FQGTGA. CDR3 length: 15 residues. The CDR3 loop is CASSPTDNLDNEQFF. The CDR3 DNA follows: TGTGCCAGCAGCCCCACCGACAACCTAGACAATGAGCAGTTCTTC.

This clonotype has ten or more counts. This chain links TRBV10-3 with TRBJ2-3; a weak D match, TRBD1 (5 bases). This CDR3 is 14 amino acids long. CDR1 and CDR2 from the germline V gene are ENHRY and SYGVKD. The V gene lost 4 bases and the J gene lost 1 base, with 9 bases spanning the gap. The CDR3 DNA reads as TGTGCCATCAGTGCAGTCAGGGGCACAGATACGCAGTATTTT. Translation: CAISAVRGTDTQYF.

Many counts were recorded for this clonotype. This chain connects TRBV20-1 to TRBJ2-7; TRBD1 agrees at 9 bases. This CDR3 has 14 amino acids. Germline assignment: CDR1 DFQATT and CDR2 SNEGSKA (reference sequence). V trimming: 3 bases; J trimming: 7 bases; junction bases outside the gene matches: 10. The CDR3 is CSASAGTGISEQYF. The CDR3 DNA sequence: TGCAGTGCTAGTGCCGGGACAGGGATATCGGAGCAGTACTTC.

This clonotype was counted at least ten times. The chain combines TRBV6-6 with TRBJ1-2, with D possibly TRBD1 on 5 matching bases. Germline CDR1 and CDR2: MNHNY and SVGAGI (reference sequence). The CDR3 spans 13 residues. V was cut by 7 bases and J by 4 bases, with 13 bases left in between. The CDR3 loop reads CASTSRGTYGYTF. In DNA, the CDR3 is TGTGCCAGCACCTCTAGGGGAACCTATGGCTACACCTTC.

This clonotype was detected ten times or more. The chain links TRBV7-9 to TRBJ2-7, with TRBD2 matching over 10 bases. CDR1 is SEHNR, CDR2 FQNEAQ, per germline (reference sequence). V lost 1 base to trimming and J lost 2 bases; unmatched junction nucleotides: 5. The CDR3 contains 16 residues. This CDR3 is CASSLGVGLAAYEQYF. For the CDR3, the DNA is TGTGCCAGCAGCTTAGGGGTAGGACTAGCGGCCTACGAGCAGTACTTC.

This clonotype showed up many times. The chain couples TRBV20-1 to TRBJ2-7; D possibly matches TRBD1 or TRBD2 (5 bases each). The CDR3 is 14 amino acids. In germline, CDR1 is DFQATT, CDR2 SNEGSKA (reference sequence). V was trimmed by 5 bases and J by 6 bases, leaving 20 bases between them. The DNA of the CDR3 is TGCAGTGCTTCCGTCTCGGTGGGGGAAAGCGAGCAGTACTTC. This translates into CSASVSVGESEQYF.

At least ten counts were recorded for this clonotype. V usage is TRBV5-1 and J usage is TRBJ2-7; D is uncertain. CDR1 is SGHRS and CDR2 is YFSETQ in the germline V gene. The CDR3 has 14 residues. Trimming cost V 0 bases and J 5 bases, with 12 bases left between them. The CDR3 DNA reads as TGCGCCAGCAGCTTGGGGGCAGGAGAGAACGAGCAGTACTTC. This encodes CASSLGAGENEQYF.

This clonotype showed up many times. This chain connects TRBV24-1 to TRBJ2-3; D not resolved. The CDR3 extends over 14 amino acids. Trimming stripped 5 bases from V and 0 bases from J, with 8 bases between. Per the germline V gene, CDR1 is KGHDR and CDR2 is SFDVKD. CDR3 loop: CATSGGASTDTQYF. CDR3 bases: TGTGCCACCAGTGGGGGTGCTAGCACAGATACGCAGTATTTT.

This clonotype was counted ten times or more. The rearrangement links TRBV5-1 to TRBJ2-1, with 10 bases fitting TRBD1. The V and J ends lost 3 bases and 5 bases, in that order; junction bases with no gene match: 8. The CDR3 has 16 residues. Germline CDR1 and CDR2: SGHRS and YFSETQ. This CDR3 reads CASSWGSGTGDNEQFF. CDR3 DNA: TGCGCCAGCAGCTGGGGCTCCGGGACAGGGGACAATGAGCAGTTCTTC.

The rearrangement links TRBV20-1 to TRBJ2-5; no definite D call. V was trimmed by 1 base and J by 5 bases, leaving 23 bases between them. Germline V gene data show CDR1 as DFQATT and CDR2 as SNEGSKA (reference sequence). The CDR3 sequence is 17 residues long. CDR3 loop: CSARGIRARGISETQYF. CDR3 DNA: TGCAGTGCTAGAGGCATCCGGGCCCGAGGAATATCGGAGACCCAGTACTTC.

This clonotype was seen a few times. The rearrangement joins TRBV18 to TRBJ2-2; D gene ambiguous. V dropped 2 bases and J dropped 1 base, with 8 bases sitting between them. This CDR3 spans 15 amino acids. CDR1 is KGHSH and CDR2 is LQKENI in the germline V gene. CDR3 in DNA: TGTGCCAGCTCACCAGAGATGCAGAACACCGGGGAGCTGTTTTTT. The encoded protein is CASSPEMQNTGELFF.

This clonotype has at least ten counts. This sequence joins TRBV29-1 and TRBJ2-3, with 13 bases matching TRBD2. Germline V gives CDR1 SQVTM, CDR2 ANQGSEA. This CDR3 spans 15 amino acids. The V gene end was trimmed by 5 bases and the J gene end by 6 bases; junction bases not matched to a gene: 8. The CDR3 reads CSVLRTSGSGDTQYF. The CDR3 region has the DNA TGCAGCGTTCTTCGGACTAGCGGGAGTGGCGATACGCAGTATTTT.

This clonotype was found many times. This chain uses TRBV12-3 or TRBV12-4 with TRBJ2-2; D unresolved. This CDR3 has 15 residues. The V end was cut by 3 bases, the J end by 5 bases, with 13 bases between. This CDR3 reads CASSFSDGWTGELFF. The CDR3 DNA sequence: TGTGCCAGCAGTTTTTCCGACGGTTGGACCGGGGAGCTGTTTTTT.

V and J are TRBV20-1 and TRBJ2-7; no reliable D call. CDR3 length: 12 residues. CDR1 is DFQATT, CDR2 SNEGSKA, per germline (reference sequence). Trimming removed 5 bases at V and 2 bases at J, with 10 bases between. Written as DNA, the CDR3 is TGCAGTGCTCCCAAGAACCCCTACGAGCAGTACTTC. Protein product: CSAPKNPYEQYF.

This clonotype was seen repeatedly, ten times or more. The rearrangement uses TRBV6-2 or TRBV6-3 and TRBJ1-2, with D possibly TRBD1 on 5 matching bases. V dropped 2 bases and J dropped 4 bases, with 14 bases sitting between them. CDR3 length equals 15 residues. Germline V gene data show CDR1 as MNHEY and CDR2 as SVGEGT. The CDR3 loop is CASSYGSGRRYGYTF. The CDR3, as DNA: TGTGCCAGCAGTTACGGGTCAGGGAGACGCTATGGCTACACCTTC.

This clonotype was detected many times. In nucleotides, the CDR3 is TGCGCCAGCAGCAAGACTAGCGGGAGAAGGAACTACGAGCAGTACTTC. It is translated as CASSKTSGRRNYEQYF. This chain uses TRBV4-1 with TRBJ2-7; 12 bases are a match to TRBD2. CDR1 is MGHRA, CDR2 YSYEKL, per germline. V dropped 5 bases and J dropped 3; count of bases not matched to a gene: 8. The CDR3 spans 16 residues.

The chain links TRBV9 to TRBJ2-1; 9 positions match TRBD2. The V gene end was trimmed by 4 bases and the J gene end by 8 bases; junction bases not matched to a gene: 22. The CDR3 is 19 amino acids. Germline loops: CDR1 SGDLS, CDR2 YYNGEE. CDR3 nucleotides: TGTGCCAGCAGCTTTTCTTCCGGGACTAGCCTTGGAGGGGGGTATGAGCAGTTCTTC. Residues: CASSFSSGTSLGGGYEQFF.

This clonotype was seen ten or more times. The genes are TRBV6-2 or TRBV6-3 and TRBJ2-3; D uncertain. Deletions cut 4 bases from V and 0 bases from J, with 14 bases between. CDR1 and CDR2 (germline): MNHEY, SVGEGT. CDR3 length: 16 amino acids. CDR3 amino acids: CASSSRLTLSTDTQYF. The CDR3 nucleotides read TGTGCCAGCAGTTCCCGGTTGACACTTAGCACAGATACGCAGTATTTT.

This clonotype turned up a few times. The chain joins TRBV30 to TRBJ2-4, with 8 positions matching TRBD1. Germline CDR1 is GTSNPN and CDR2 is SVGIG (reference sequence). J lost 4 bases, V lost 4 bases, and 9 bases had no gene match. The CDR3 totals 15 residues. CDR3 bases: TGTGCCTGGACCGACAGGGGCGAACTGAAAAACATTCAGTACTTC. This encodes CAWTDRGELKNIQYF.

Notes on this clonotype: A read error is possible here, since a much larger clone lies one base away. V is TRBV27 and J is TRBJ2-7; TRBD2 matches 7 bases. The CDR3 consists of 17 residues. V gave up 4 bases and J gave up 2 bases; unmatched junction bases: 14. Germline V CDR1 and CDR2: MNHEY, SMNVEV (reference sequence). CDR3 loop: CASSSPSGSGRAYEQYF. The CDR3 DNA reads TGTGCCAGCAGTTCCCCCTCGGGTAGCGGGCGTGCCTACGAGCAGTACTTC.

This clonotype was found many times. This chain links TRBV11-1 with TRBJ2-5; the D is unclear. This CDR3 has 14 amino acids. Germline V lookup: CDR1 SGHAT, CDR2 FQDESV (reference sequence). Between the trimmed V and J ends, which lost 5 bases and 5 bases, there was a span of 15 bases. The CDR3 loop is CASSLGRVRETQYF. In DNA form, the CDR3 reads TGTGCCAGCAGCCTCGGACGGGTGAGGGAGACCCAGTACTTC.

This clonotype was picked up many times. The chain combines TRBV6-6 with TRBJ1-3; D is unresolved. Per germline, CDR1 MNHNY and CDR2 SVGAGI (reference sequence). Trimming removed 7 bases from V and 2 bases from J, with 6 bases in between. CDR3 length: 12 amino acids. CDR3 region: CASKTTGNTIYF. DNA of the CDR3: TGTGCCAGCAAGACCACTGGAAACACCATATATTTT.

This clonotype came up a few times. This rearrangement joins TRBV19 to TRBJ2-1; D is possibly TRBD1 or TRBD2 (5 bases each). Trimming left V 1 base short and J 4 bases short, with 8 bases between. The CDR3 consists of 14 residues. Per germline, CDR1 LNHDA and CDR2 SQIVND (reference sequence). The CDR3 nucleotides are TGTGCCAGTAGTATAGGGGGGAAATACAATGAGCAGTTCTTC. Its translation is CASSIGGKYNEQFF.

Points on this clonotype: Relative to the germline gene, one junction end is altered; a read error may explain this. V and J are TRBV5-5 and TRBJ1-5; D perhaps matches TRBD1 (6 bases). The germline gives CDR1 SGHKS, CDR2 YYEKEE (reference sequence). The length of the CDR3 is 15 residues. The chain's CDR3 is CASSSGGGDNQPQRF. The CDR3 bases are TGTGCCAGCAGCTCCGGGGGGGGGGACAATCAGCCCCAGCGTTTT.